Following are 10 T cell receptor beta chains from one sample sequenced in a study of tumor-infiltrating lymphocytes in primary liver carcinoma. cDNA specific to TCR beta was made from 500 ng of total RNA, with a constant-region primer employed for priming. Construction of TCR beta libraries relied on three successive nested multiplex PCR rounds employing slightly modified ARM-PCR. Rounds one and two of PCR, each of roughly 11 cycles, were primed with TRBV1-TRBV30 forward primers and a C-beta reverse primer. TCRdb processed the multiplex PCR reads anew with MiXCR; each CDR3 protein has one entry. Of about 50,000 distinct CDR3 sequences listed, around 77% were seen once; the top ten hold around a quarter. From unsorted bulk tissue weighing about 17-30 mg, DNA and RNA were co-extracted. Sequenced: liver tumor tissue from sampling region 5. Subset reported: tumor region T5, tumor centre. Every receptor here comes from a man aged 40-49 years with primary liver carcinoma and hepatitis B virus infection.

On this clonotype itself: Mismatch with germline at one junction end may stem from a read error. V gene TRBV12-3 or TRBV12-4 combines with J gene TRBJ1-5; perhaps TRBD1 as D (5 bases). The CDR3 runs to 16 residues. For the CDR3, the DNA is TGTGCCAGCAGTTTAGGGGGCCAGTATATCAATCAGCCCCGGCATTTT. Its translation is CASSLGGQYINQPRHF.

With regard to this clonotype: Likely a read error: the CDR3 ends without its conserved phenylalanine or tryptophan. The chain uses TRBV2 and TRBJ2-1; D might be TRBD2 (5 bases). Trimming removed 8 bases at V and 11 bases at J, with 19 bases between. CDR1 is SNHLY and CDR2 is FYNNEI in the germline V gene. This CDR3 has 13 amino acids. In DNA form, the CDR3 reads TGTGCCAGCGGGGAGATGGGGTACAACAAGCAGTTCTTA. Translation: CASGEMGYNKQFL.

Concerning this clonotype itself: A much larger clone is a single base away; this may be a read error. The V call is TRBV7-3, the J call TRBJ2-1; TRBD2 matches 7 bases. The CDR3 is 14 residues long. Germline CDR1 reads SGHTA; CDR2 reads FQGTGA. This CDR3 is CACSSLGTGGEQFF. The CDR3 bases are TGTGCCTGCAGCTCCCTCGGGACGGGGGGTGAGCAGTTCTTC.

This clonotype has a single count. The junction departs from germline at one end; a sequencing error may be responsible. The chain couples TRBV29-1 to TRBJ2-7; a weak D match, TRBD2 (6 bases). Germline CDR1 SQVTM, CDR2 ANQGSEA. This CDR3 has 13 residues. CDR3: CSVWRGDAYEQYF. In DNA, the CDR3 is TGTAGCGTGTGGAGGGGAGATGCCTACGAGCAGTACTTC.

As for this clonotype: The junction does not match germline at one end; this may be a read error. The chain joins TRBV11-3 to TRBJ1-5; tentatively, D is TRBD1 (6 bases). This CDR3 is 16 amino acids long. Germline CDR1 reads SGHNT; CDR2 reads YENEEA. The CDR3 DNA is TGTGCCGGCAGCGACCGACAGCGGGGGGCCAATCGCCCCCAGCATTTT. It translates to CAGSDRQRGANRPQHF.

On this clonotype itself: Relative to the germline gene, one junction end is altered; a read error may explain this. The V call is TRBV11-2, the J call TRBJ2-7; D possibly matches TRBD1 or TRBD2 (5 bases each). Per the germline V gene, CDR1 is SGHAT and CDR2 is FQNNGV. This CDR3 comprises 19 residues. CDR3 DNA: TGTACCAGCAGCTTCCAATGGGTGTCAGGGACCGGCACTCCCTACGAGCAGTACTTC. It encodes CTSSFQWVSGTGTPYEQYF.

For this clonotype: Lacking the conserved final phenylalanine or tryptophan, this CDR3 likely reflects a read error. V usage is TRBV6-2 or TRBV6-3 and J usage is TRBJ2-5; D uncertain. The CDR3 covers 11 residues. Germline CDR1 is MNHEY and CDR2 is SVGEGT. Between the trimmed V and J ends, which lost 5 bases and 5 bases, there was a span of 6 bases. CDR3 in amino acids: CASSQHETQYI. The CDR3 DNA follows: TGTGCCAGCAGTCAACACGAGACCCAGTACATC.

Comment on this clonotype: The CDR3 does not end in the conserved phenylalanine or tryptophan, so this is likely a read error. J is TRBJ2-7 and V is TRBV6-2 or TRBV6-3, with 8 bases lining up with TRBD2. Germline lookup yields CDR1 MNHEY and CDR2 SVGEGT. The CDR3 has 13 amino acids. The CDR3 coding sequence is TGTTCCAGCAGTTACGGACTAGCAACCGAGCAGTACACC. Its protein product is CSSSYGLATEQYT.

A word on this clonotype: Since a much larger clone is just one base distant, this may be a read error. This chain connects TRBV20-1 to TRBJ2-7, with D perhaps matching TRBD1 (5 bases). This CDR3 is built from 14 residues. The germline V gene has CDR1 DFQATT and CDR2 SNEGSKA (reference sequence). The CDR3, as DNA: TGCAGTGCTCACCGACAGACCTTCCCCTACGGGCAGTACTTC. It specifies CSAHRQTFPYGQYF.

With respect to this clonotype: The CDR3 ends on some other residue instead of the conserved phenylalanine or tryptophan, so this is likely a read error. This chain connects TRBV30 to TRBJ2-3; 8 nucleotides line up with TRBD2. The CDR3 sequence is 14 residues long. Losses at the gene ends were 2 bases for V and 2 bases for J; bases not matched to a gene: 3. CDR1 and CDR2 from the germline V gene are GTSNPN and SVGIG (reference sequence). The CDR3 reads CAWSRLAFTDTQYL. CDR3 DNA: TGTGCCTGGAGTCGACTAGCGTTCACAGATACGCAGTATCTT.